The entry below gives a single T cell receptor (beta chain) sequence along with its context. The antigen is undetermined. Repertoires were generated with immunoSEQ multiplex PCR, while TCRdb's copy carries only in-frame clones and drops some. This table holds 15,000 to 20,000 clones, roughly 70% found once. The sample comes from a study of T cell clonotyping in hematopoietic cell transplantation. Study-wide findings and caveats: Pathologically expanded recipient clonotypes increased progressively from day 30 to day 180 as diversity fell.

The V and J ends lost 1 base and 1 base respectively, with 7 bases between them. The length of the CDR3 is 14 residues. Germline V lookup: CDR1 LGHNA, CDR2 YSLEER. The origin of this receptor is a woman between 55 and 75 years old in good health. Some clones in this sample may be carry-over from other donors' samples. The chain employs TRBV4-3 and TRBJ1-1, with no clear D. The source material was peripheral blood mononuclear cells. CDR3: CASSQGDQNTEAFF. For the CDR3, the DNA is TGCGCCAGCAGCCAAGGGGATCAGAACACTGAAGCTTTCTTT.